This T cell receptor beta chain was documented in a study of neurological immune-mediated disorders. V shed 5 bases and J 8 bases; nucleotides not matched to a gene: 6. Germline V CDR1 and CDR2: LNHDA, SQIVND (reference sequence). The CDR3 covers 15 residues. Each TCR transcript was tagged with a 10-nucleotide random UMI during 5'RACE. TCRdb recomputed calls from the 5' RACE reads with MiXCR, one row per CDR3 protein. The sample lists approximately 100,000 distinct CDR3 sequences, around 3.3% occurring once. At least ten counts were recorded for this clonotype. V gene TRBV19 combines with J gene TRBJ1-6, with 10 bases lining up with TRBD1. Sequenced sample: PBMCs. This TCR came from a woman between 18 and 30 years old with multiple sclerosis. The CDR3, as DNA: TGTGCCAGTAGTCGATCCGGGACAGGGGATTCACCCCTCCACTTT. Translating it yields CASSRSGTGDSPLHF. The complete variable domain, with remaining parts taken from reference TRBV19 and TRBJ1-6, reads DGGITQSPKYLFRKEGQNVTLSCEQNLNHDAMYWYRQDPGQGLRLIYYSQIVNDFQKGDIAEGYSVSREKKESFPLTVTSAQKNPTAFYLCASSRSGTGDSPLHFGNGTRLTVT.